The next 21 T cell receptor beta chains were all read from a single sample in a study of blood T cell repertoires in COVID-19. Sequenced by immunoSEQ multiplex PCR; TCRdb stores in-frame clones only, minus some. The table records around 270,000 clones, 80% to 90% of them present only once. The material sequenced was peripheral blood. The receptors here all came from a man in his forties with acute or convalescent COVID-19.

This clone was recorded only once. This chain connects TRBV3-1 (or the pseudogene TRBV3-2) to TRBJ2-3, with D perhaps matching TRBD2 (5 bases). Trimming cost V 0 bases and J 1 base, with 11 bases left between them. The CDR3 covers 16 residues. CDR1 is LGHDT, CDR2 YNNKEL, per germline (reference sequence). CDR3 coding DNA: TGTGCCAGCAGCCAAGAACCTTGGCGGGGCACAGATACGCAGTATTTT. Translation gives CASSQEPWRGTDTQYF.

The rearrangement links TRBV19 to TRBJ2-4; 8 positions agree with TRBD1. With V trimmed by 5 bases and J by 0 bases, 6 bases remained unmatched. There are 16 residues in the CDR3. Germline CDR1 reads LNHDA; CDR2 reads SQIVND (reference sequence). As DNA, the CDR3 is TGTGCCAGTAGTTACAGGGGGAGTCTAGCCAAAAACATTCAGTACTTC. Amino acids: CASSYRGSLAKNIQYF.

The chain links TRBV11-2 to TRBJ1-1, with TRBD1 matching 7 bases. The germline V gene has CDR1 SGHAT and CDR2 FQNNGV. Trimming cost V 6 bases and J 5 bases; bases outside gene matches: 9. CDR3 length equals 14 residues. This chain's CDR3 is CASRTTGDLTEAFF. The CDR3 region has the DNA TGTGCCAGCAGGACCACAGGGGATTTGACTGAAGCTTTCTTT. Full variable domain (outside the CDR3, taken from reference TRBV11-2 and TRBJ1-1): EAGVAQSPRYKIIEKRQSVAFWCNPISGHATLYWYQQILGQGPKLLIQFQNNGVVDDSQLPKDRFSAERLKGVDSTLKIQPAKLEDSAVYLCASRTTGDLTEAFFGQGTRLTVV.

The J gene is TRBJ1-2, the V gene TRBV3-1 (or the pseudogene TRBV3-2), with TRBD1 as a possible D gene (5 bases). The CDR3 sequence is 13 residues long. Germline lookup yields CDR1 LGHDT and CDR2 YNNKEL (reference sequence). V dropped 3 bases and J dropped 7 bases, with 12 bases sitting between them. The CDR3 DNA sequence: TGTGCCAGCAGCCACGACTTCAGGGCTGGCTACACCTTC. It is translated as CASSHDFRAGYTF.

The V gene is TRBV2, the J gene TRBJ2-2; weak D call: TRBD2 (7 bases). This CDR3 has 18 residues. Germline V gene sequence: CDR1 SNHLY, CDR2 FYNNEI. Trimming stripped 7 bases from V and 5 bases from J, with 26 bases between. CDR3 DNA sequence: TGTGCCAGCAACCCGAAGGCGGGGGCAAATCTGGGGACCGGGGAGCTGTTTTTT. Its translation: CASNPKAGANLGTGELFF.

The chain has TRBV11-2 and TRBJ1-3, with D unclear. Germline CDR1 is SGHAT and CDR2 is FQNNGV. This CDR3 comprises 15 residues. Trimming removed 7 bases from V and 2 bases from J, with 15 bases in between. CDR3 nucleotides: TGTGCCAGCACCCCAGTTAGAGGGACTGGAAACACCATATATTTT. Its translation: CASTPVRGTGNTIYF.

This chain uses TRBV6-5 with TRBJ2-5; D not certain. CDR3 length: 15 amino acids. V lost 0 bases and J 1 base, leaving 9 bases between the germline ends. CDR1 is MNHEY and CDR2 is SVGAGI in the germline V gene. The CDR3 DNA reads TGTGCCAGCAGTTACTCGTATCGAGGCCAAGAGACCCAGTACTTC. Residues: CASSYSYRGQETQYF.

V and J are TRBV18 and TRBJ1-1, with D tentatively TRBD1 (6 bases). The germline CDR1 and CDR2 sequences are KGHSH and LQKENI. Trimming pared 3 bases from V and 8 bases from J, leaving 13 bases between. CDR3 size: 13 residues. CDR3 in amino acids: CASSPRGGSEAFF. The DNA of the CDR3 is TGTGCCAGCTCACCCCGCGGGGGCTCGGAAGCTTTCTTT.

In the case of this clone: Other DNA sequences in this sample translate to the same CDR3. The chain links TRBV2 to TRBJ2-1, with D possibly matching TRBD1 (6 bases). Germline lookup yields CDR1 SNHLY and CDR2 FYNNEI. The CDR3 covers 13 residues. V dropped 4 bases and J dropped 3 bases, with 7 bases sitting between them. This CDR3 reads CASSGTVYNEQFF. The CDR3 nucleotides are TGTGCCAGCAGTGGGACAGTCTACAATGAGCAGTTCTTC.

This chain joins TRBV5-6 and TRBJ1-5; 11 bases map to TRBD1. V was pared by 2 bases and J by 5 bases, with 6 bases of the junction left unmatched. Per the germline V gene, CDR1 is SGHDT and CDR2 is YYEEEE. This CDR3 has 16 residues. The CDR3 bases are TGTGCCAGCAGCTTTTGGACAGGGGGCGTCGATCAGCCCCAGCATTTT. Encoded protein: CASSFWTGGVDQPQHF.

V gene TRBV7-9 combines with J gene TRBJ2-1; possibly TRBD1 for D (6 bases). Germline CDR1 and CDR2: SEHNR and FQNEAQ (reference sequence). V gave up 5 bases and J gave up 4 bases, with 24 bases separating them. The CDR3 loop spans 18 amino acids. This CDR3 is CASSHYPWADSEYNEQFF. The DNA of the CDR3 is TGTGCCAGCAGCCACTACCCATGGGCGGACAGCGAGTACAATGAGCAGTTCTTC.

This clone was recorded only once. V gene TRBV11-3 combines with J gene TRBJ2-2; D gene unclear. This CDR3 spans 13 amino acids. Per germline, CDR1 SGHNT and CDR2 YENEEA. Trimming took off 1 base at V and 3 bases at J, with 3 bases between the two ends. CDR3 nucleotides: TGTGCCAGCAGCTTAGTAGACACCGGGGAGCTGTTTTTT. Protein: CASSLVDTGELFF.

The rearrangement joins TRBV7-6 to TRBJ2-3, with 8 bases fitting TRBD2. The CDR3 covers 17 residues. From germline, CDR1 is SGHVS and CDR2 FNYEAQ. The V gene end was trimmed by 5 bases and the J gene end by 4 bases; junction bases not matched to a gene: 14. For the CDR3, the DNA is TGTGCCAGCAGCCCGGGACTAGGGTGGTCCGCGGCAGATACGCAGTATTTT. Encoded protein: CASSPGLGWSAADTQYF.

The sample holds many counts of this clone. The same CDR3 can be traced to other DNA sequences in this sample. This rearrangement joins TRBV7-2 to TRBJ1-3; 9 bases are shared with TRBD1. Trimming took 3 bases from V and 2 from J; bases not matched to a gene: 2. The germline V gene encodes CDR1 SGHTA and CDR2 FQGNSA. The CDR3 extends over 15 amino acids. CDR3 in DNA: TGTGCCAGCAGCTTGGACAGGGGACCTGGAAACACCATATATTTT. This sequence encodes CASSLDRGPGNTIYF.

The CDR3 loop reads CSVTTGGDEKLFF. The CDR3 region has the DNA TGCAGCGTCACGACAGGGGGAGATGAAAAACTGTTTTTT. The chain carries TRBV29-1 and TRBJ1-4, with 9 bases fitting TRBD1. CDR1 and CDR2 from the germline V gene are SQVTM and ANQGSEA. The CDR3 contains 13 residues. V was pared by 6 bases and J by 6 bases, with 5 bases of the junction left unmatched.

This clone was observed a single time. The rearrangement joins TRBV6-5 to TRBJ2-1, with D possibly TRBD2 on 5 matching bases. The CDR3 contains 15 residues. Trimming took off 6 bases at V and 0 bases at J, with 12 bases between the two ends. In germline, CDR1 is MNHEY, CDR2 SVGAGI. In DNA, the CDR3 is TGTGCCAGCAGAGTGGGGAGCGGCTCCTACAATGAGCAGTTCTTC. Protein: CASRVGSGSYNEQFF.

The chain links TRBV2 to TRBJ2-7, with D tentatively TRBD1 (6 bases). CDR1 and CDR2 (germline): SNHLY, FYNNEI. V was clipped by 7 bases and J by 0 bases, with 19 bases between them. There are 16 residues in the CDR3. CDR3 residues: CASTRDKGSFSYEQYF. The CDR3 bases are TGTGCCAGCACCAGGGACAAGGGAAGTTTCTCCTACGAGCAGTACTTC. The whole variable domain, filled in from reference TRBV2 and TRBJ2-7, reads EPEVTQTPSHQVTQMGQEVILRCVPISNHLYFYWYRQILGQKVEFLVSFYNNEISEKSEIFDDQFSVERPDGSNFTLKIRSTKLEDSAMYFCASTRDKGSFSYEQYFGPGTRLTVT.

This CDR3 is CATSDLRTGGNEQYF. In DNA form, the CDR3 reads TGTGCCACCAGTGATCTGAGGACAGGGGGGAACGAGCAGTACTTC. The V call is TRBV24-1, the J call TRBJ2-7; 10 bases agree with TRBD1. V shed 3 bases, J shed 5 bases, and the junction held 6 bases outside the gene matches. This CDR3 is built from 15 residues. Germline V gene lookup returns CDR1 KGHDR and CDR2 SFDVKD.

The V and J genes are TRBV29-1 and TRBJ2-2, with 7 bases that match TRBD1. This CDR3 has 14 amino acids. The germline CDR1 and CDR2 sequences are SQVTM and ANQGSEA. Unmatched junction bases numbered 4, after V lost 5 bases and J lost 1 base. CDR3 amino acids: CSVHRGRNTGELFF. In nucleotides, the CDR3 is TGCAGCGTTCACAGGGGAAGGAACACCGGGGAGCTGTTTTTT.

CDR3 protein: CASSVTSVGGYEQYF. As DNA, the CDR3 is TGTGCCAGCAGCGTTACTAGCGTAGGTGGCTACGAGCAGTACTTC. The chain is built from TRBV9 and TRBJ2-7; 7 bases fit TRBD2. Trimming at V came to 2 bases and at J to 3 bases, leaving 8 bases not matched to a gene. Germline CDR1 reads SGDLS; CDR2 reads YYNGEE. The CDR3 contains 15 residues.

The rearrangement uses TRBV18 and TRBJ1-2, with TRBD1 matching over 8 bases. The CDR3 length is 14 residues. CDR1 is KGHSH and CDR2 is LQKENI in the germline V gene. Germline trimming cut 3 bases from V and 3 bases from J; bases unmatched to any gene: 3. The CDR3 region has the DNA TGTGCCAGCTCACCTGGGACAGGATACTATGGCTACACCTTC. This sequence encodes CASSPGTGYYGYTF.